These 15 T cell receptor beta chains originate from one sample sequenced in a study of human T cells and chemical hapten exposure. Described time point: patch test 3, about 24 weeks after DPC sensitization. As to treatment: therapeutic diphenylcyclopropenone sensitization with weekly scalp DPC. A single record per CDR3 protein comes from TCRdb applying MiXCR to the RACE reads. The sample lists some 89,000 distinct CDR3 sequences; roughly a quarter were seen once. Here the sequenced sample was whole blood, taken in connection with sensitization to the hapten diphenylcyclopropenone (DPC). The receptors stem from a man aged 40-50 years with alopecia areata. Some clones in this sample may be carry-over from other donors' samples.

This clonotype has more than one count but fewer than ten. The chain links TRBV14 to TRBJ2-1; TRBD2 matches at 13 bases. The CDR3 spans 17 residues. V shed 3 bases and J 8 bases; nucleotides not matched to a gene: 10. CDR1 SGHDN and CDR2 FVKESK come from the germline V gene. The CDR3 sequence: CASSQAKLAGGPDEQFF. The CDR3 DNA reads TGTGCCAGCAGCCAGGCAAAACTAGCGGGAGGGCCGGATGAGCAGTTCTTC.

The chain joins TRBV7-9 to TRBJ2-2, with 9 bases that match TRBD1. The V and J ends lost 4 bases and 1 base, in that order; junction bases with no gene match: 4. The length of the CDR3 is 16 residues. Per germline, CDR1 SEHNR and CDR2 FQNEAQ (reference sequence). Here the CDR3 DNA reads TGTGCCAGCAGCTCTCAGGACAGGGGGAACACCGGGGAGCTGTTTTTT. Amino acid sequence: CASSSQDRGNTGELFF.

This clonotype has more than one count but fewer than ten. The rearrangement joins TRBV27 to TRBJ1-4, with no clear D. From germline, CDR1 is MNHEY and CDR2 SMNVEV (reference sequence). CDR3 size: 13 residues. Between the trimmed V and J ends, which lost 5 bases and 7 bases, there was a span of 11 bases. CDR3 sequence (DNA): TGTGCCAGCAGTGAATGGTCAGGTGAAAAACTGTTTTTT. This sequence encodes CASSEWSGEKLFF.

In this sample, this clonotype turned up a few times. The chain combines TRBV20-1 with TRBJ2-7, with D hard to call. From germline, CDR1 is DFQATT and CDR2 SNEGSKA (reference sequence). The CDR3 runs to 15 residues. V lost 1 base to trimming and J lost 2 bases, with 15 bases between them. CDR3 in DNA: TGCAGTGCTAGAGGGGCGCGTACCGGAGCCTACGAGCAGTACTTC. This translates into CSARGARTGAYEQYF.

The chain links TRBV24-1 to TRBJ2-3; 8 nucleotides align to TRBD2. After removal of 0 bases from V and 2 bases from J, the junction contained 6 bases not matched to a gene. Germline V lookup: CDR1 KGHDR, CDR2 SFDVKD. This CDR3 has 17 amino acids. The CDR3 is CATSDLRASGPTDTQYF. The CDR3 coding sequence is TGTGCCACCAGTGATTTGAGGGCTAGCGGGCCCACAGATACGCAGTATTTT.

The V call is TRBV7-2, the J call TRBJ2-1; the D is unclear. V dropped 3 bases and J dropped 9 bases, with 15 bases sitting between them. There are 14 residues in the CDR3. Germline values: CDR1 SGHTA, CDR2 FQGNSA. The CDR3 loop is CASSFLVPASEQFF. The CDR3 DNA sequence: TGTGCCAGCAGCTTCCTAGTCCCCGCAAGTGAGCAGTTCTTC.

This chain links TRBV10-3 with TRBJ2-3, with 14 bases fitting TRBD2. From germline, CDR1 is ENHRY and CDR2 SYGVKD. J lost 6 bases, V lost 4 bases, and 9 bases had no gene match. The CDR3 is made up of 17 amino acids. The CDR3 DNA follows: TGTGCCATCAGTGCCAGAGGGACTAGCGGGAGAACGGATACGCAGTATTTT. Translating gives CAISARGTSGRTDTQYF.

The chain has TRBV15 and TRBJ2-3; D possibly corresponds to TRBD1 (5 bases). The CDR3 has 16 residues. Between the trimmed V and J ends, which lost 0 bases and 3 bases, there was a span of 13 bases. Per the germline V gene, CDR1 is LNHNV and CDR2 is YYDKDF (reference sequence). The CDR3 DNA sequence: TGTGCCACCAGCAGAGATCCGTGGGGCCAAACAGATACGCAGTATTTT. It is translated as CATSRDPWGQTDTQYF.

This clonotype was seen a handful of times. The chain is built from TRBV12-3 or TRBV12-4 and TRBJ2-7; D is perhaps TRBD1 (5 bases). The CDR3 runs to 15 residues. Trimming removed 6 bases at V and 2 bases at J, with 17 bases between. This chain's CDR3 is CASSTTVGRAYEQYF. CDR3 in DNA: TGTGCCAGCAGCACAACCGTAGGCAGGGCCTACGAGCAGTACTTC.

This clonotype was counted a few times. The chain joins TRBV25-1 to TRBJ2-1; D is perhaps TRBD1 or TRBD2 (5 bases each). From germline, CDR1 is MGHDK and CDR2 SYGVNS. The ends were cut back, 5 bases at V and 8 bases at J, with 19 bases in the middle. The CDR3 sequence is 15 residues long. The CDR3 bases are TGTGCCAGCAGTCTACTTGGGACCTACGTACATGAGCAGTTCTTC. The encoded protein is CASSLLGTYVHEQFF.

Only a few counts were recorded for this clonotype. This rearrangement joins TRBV5-1 to TRBJ1-1, with D unresolved. The CDR3 is made up of 13 amino acids. Between the trimmed V and J ends, which lost 3 bases and 0 bases, there was a span of 6 bases. Germline lookup yields CDR1 SGHRS and CDR2 YFSETQ. In DNA form, the CDR3 reads TGCGCCAGCAGCTACGACGTGAACACTGAAGCTTTCTTT. This sequence encodes CASSYDVNTEAFF.

As concerns this clonotype: An end of the junction differs from the germline gene, which may be a read error. The chain joins TRBV5-1 to TRBJ2-5; unclear D gene. The CDR3 loop spans 13 amino acids. Germline lookup yields CDR1 SGHRS and CDR2 YFSETQ. In nucleotides, the CDR3 is TGCGCCGGCAGCCCGAACATTGGGGAGACCCAGTACTTC. This codes for CAGSPNIGETQYF.

This clonotype showed up just once. CDR3 sequence (DNA): TGTGCTATCGCCAGGGAATTGGGCACAGATACGCAGTATTTT. It encodes CAIARELGTDTQYF. The chain joins TRBV5-4 to TRBJ2-3, with D possibly matching TRBD1 (5 bases). The CDR3 sequence is 14 residues long. The germline gives CDR1 SGHNT, CDR2 YYREEE (reference sequence). The full variable domain, with the rest looked up from reference TRBV5-4 and TRBJ2-3, is ETGVTQSPTHLIKTRGQQVTLRCSSQSGHNTVSWYQQALGQGPQFIFQYYREEENGRGNFPPRFSGLQFPNYSSELNVNALELDDSALYLCAIARELGTDTQYFGPGTRLTVL.

The chain has TRBV6-1 and TRBJ2-3; 7 nucleotides match TRBD2. The V segment lost 5 bases and the J segment 4 bases; nucleotides outside the gene matches: 6. Germline loops: CDR1 MNHNS, CDR2 SASEGT. This CDR3 is built from 14 residues. The CDR3 protein is CASSLGGDADTQYF. The CDR3 nucleotides are TGTGCCAGCAGTTTGGGAGGGGACGCAGATACGCAGTATTTT.

The CDR3 DNA reads TGTGCCAGCAGTTTCCAGACAGCAGATACGCAGTATTTT. It encodes CASSFQTADTQYF. This chain uses TRBV12-3 or TRBV12-4 with TRBJ2-3; weak D call: TRBD1 (5 bases). Trimming cost V 3 bases and J 4 bases, with 8 bases left between them. The CDR3 is 13 amino acids.